This record concerns one T cell receptor beta chain sequence. Its antigen is unidentified. It was the roughly 130-subject validation cohort, separate from the 666-subject first cohort, to which the donors belonged. The data were taken from a study of cytomegalovirus exposure and HLA in healthy donors. At the level of the study: A later analysis reported the same platform for the approximately 110 validation repertoires and the approximately 700 first-cohort repertoires.

The repertoire was sequenced with immunoSEQ multiplex PCR; TCRdb's copy has only in-frame clones and lacks some. The data show 150,000 to 250,000 clones, about 81% seen once. Trimming pared 4 bases from V and 5 bases from J, leaving 9 bases between. CDR3 length: 13 residues. Per germline, CDR1 SEHNR and CDR2 FQNEAQ (reference sequence). Study-level results: First-cohort TCR clusters were later found to tend to co-occur in the 120 validation repertoires. Cytomegalovirus association was listed for roughly 160 TCR beta chains.

This TCR was sampled from a woman in her 30s in good health and CMV-seronegative. This chain uses TRBV7-9 with TRBJ1-5, with D possibly being TRBD1 (6 bases). The sequencing input was PBMCs. The CDR3 coding sequence is TGTGCCAGCAGCTCCCCAGGGGATCAGCCCCAGCATTTT. Translation gives CASSSPGDQPQHF.